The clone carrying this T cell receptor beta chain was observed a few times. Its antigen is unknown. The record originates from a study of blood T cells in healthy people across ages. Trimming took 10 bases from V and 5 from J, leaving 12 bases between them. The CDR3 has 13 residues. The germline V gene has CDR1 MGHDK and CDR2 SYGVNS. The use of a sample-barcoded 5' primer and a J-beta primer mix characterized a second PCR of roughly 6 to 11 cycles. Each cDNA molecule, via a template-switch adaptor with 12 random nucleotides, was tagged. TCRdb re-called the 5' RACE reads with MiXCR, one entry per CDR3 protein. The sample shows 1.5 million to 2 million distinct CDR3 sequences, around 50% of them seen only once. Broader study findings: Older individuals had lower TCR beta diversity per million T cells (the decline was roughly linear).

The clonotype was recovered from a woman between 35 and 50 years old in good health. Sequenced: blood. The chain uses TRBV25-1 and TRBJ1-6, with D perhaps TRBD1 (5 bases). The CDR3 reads CATGTVDNSPLHF. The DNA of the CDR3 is TGTGCCACCGGGACGGTCGATAATTCACCCCTCCACTTT. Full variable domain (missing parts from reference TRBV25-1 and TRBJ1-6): EADIYQTPRYLVIGTGKKITLECSQTMGHDKMYWYQQDPGMELHLIHYSYGVNSTEKGDLSSESTVSRIRTEHFPLTLESARPSHTSQYLCATGTVDNSPLHFGNGTRLTVT.